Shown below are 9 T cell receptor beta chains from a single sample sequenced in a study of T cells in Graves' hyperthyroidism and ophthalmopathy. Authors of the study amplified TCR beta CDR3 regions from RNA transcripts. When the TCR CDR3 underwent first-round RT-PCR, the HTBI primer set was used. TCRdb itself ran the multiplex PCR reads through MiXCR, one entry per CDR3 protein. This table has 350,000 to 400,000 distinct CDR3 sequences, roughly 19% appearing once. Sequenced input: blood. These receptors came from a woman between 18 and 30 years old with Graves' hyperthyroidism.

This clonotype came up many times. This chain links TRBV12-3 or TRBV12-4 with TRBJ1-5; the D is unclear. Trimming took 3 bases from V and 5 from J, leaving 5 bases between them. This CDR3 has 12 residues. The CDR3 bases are TGTGCCAGCAGTTTCTCCCATCAGCCCCAGCATTTT. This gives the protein CASSFSHQPQHF.

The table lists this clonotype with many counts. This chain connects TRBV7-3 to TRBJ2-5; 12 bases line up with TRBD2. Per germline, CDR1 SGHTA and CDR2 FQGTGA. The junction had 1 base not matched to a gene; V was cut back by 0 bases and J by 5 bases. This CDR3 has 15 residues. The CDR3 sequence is CASSLTGTSGETQYF. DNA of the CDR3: TGTGCCAGCAGCTTAACCGGGACTAGCGGGGAGACCCAGTACTTC. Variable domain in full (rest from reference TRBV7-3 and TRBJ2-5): GAGVSQTPSNKVTEKGKYVELRCDPISGHTALYWYRQSLGQGPEFLIYFQGTGAADDSGLPNDRFFAVRPEGSVSTLKIQRTERGDSAVYLCASSLTGTSGETQYFGPGTRLLVL.

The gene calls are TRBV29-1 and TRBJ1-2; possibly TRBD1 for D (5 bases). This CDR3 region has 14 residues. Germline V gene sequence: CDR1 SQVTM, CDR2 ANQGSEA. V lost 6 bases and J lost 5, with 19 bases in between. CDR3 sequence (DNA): TGCAGCGTCACTCAGGGTACTGGGGGTTATGGCTACACCTTC. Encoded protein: CSVTQGTGGYGYTF.

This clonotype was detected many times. CDR3 loop: CASSSQGAGETQYF. CDR3 sequence (DNA): TGTGCCAGCAGCTCCCAGGGGGCAGGAGAGACCCAGTACTTC. The chain recombines TRBV6-1 with TRBJ2-5, with 8 bases lining up with TRBD1. The CDR3 consists of 14 residues. Per germline, CDR1 MNHNS and CDR2 SASEGT. V lost 6 bases to trimming and J lost 4 bases; unmatched junction nucleotides: 7.

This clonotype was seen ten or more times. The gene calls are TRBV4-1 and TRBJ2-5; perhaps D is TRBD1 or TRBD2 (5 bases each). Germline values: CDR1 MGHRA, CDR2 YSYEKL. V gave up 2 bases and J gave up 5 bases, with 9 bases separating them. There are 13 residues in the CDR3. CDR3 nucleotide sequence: TGCGCCAGCAGCCAATTCGGGGCGGAGACCCAGTACTTC. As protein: CASSQFGAETQYF.

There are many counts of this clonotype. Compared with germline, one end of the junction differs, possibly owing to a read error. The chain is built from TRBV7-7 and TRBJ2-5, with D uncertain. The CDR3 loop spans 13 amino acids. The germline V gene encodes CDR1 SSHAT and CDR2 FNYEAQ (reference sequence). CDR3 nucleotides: TGTGCTAGCAGCTTTACACCCAAAGAGACCCAGTACTTC. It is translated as CASSFTPKETQYF.

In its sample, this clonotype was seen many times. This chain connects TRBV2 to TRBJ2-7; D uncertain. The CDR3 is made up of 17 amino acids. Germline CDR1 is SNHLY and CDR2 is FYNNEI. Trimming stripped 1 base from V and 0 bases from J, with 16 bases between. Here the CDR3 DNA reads TGTGCCAGCAGTGAAGTGTGGTCGGGCGGTAGCTCCTACGAGCAGTACTTC. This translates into CASSEVWSGGSSYEQYF.

CDR3 loop: CASSAHQIGDGDTEAFF. The CDR3 bases are TGTGCCAGCAGTGCCCACCAGATAGGGGACGGGGACACTGAAGCTTTCTTT. The chain employs TRBV27 and TRBJ1-1; the D gene is possibly TRBD1 (5 bases). From germline, CDR1 is MNHEY and CDR2 SMNVEV (reference sequence). V lost 5 bases and J 3 bases, leaving 22 bases between the germline ends. CDR3 length equals 17 residues.

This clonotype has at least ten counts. This chain's CDR3 is CASSPRGVAATNTGELFF. The CDR3 nucleotides read TGTGCCAGCAGTCCTCGAGGGGTAGCGGCTACGAACACCGGGGAGCTGTTTTTT. The V call is TRBV12-3 or TRBV12-4, the J call TRBJ2-2; weak D call: TRBD2 (6 bases). This CDR3 contains 18 residues. Trimming pared 5 bases from V and 0 bases from J, leaving 19 bases between.